The 30 T cell receptor beta chains reported below all come from one sample, sequenced in a study of blood T cell repertoires in COVID-19. This table comes from immunoSEQ multiplex PCR, and its TCRdb copy is limited to in-frame clones, with some not included. The sample lists fewer than 200,000 clones, around 81% occurring once. The sample taken for sequencing was peripheral blood. All receptors come from a man between 65 and 85 years old with active or convalescent COVID-19.

V is TRBV7-3 and J is TRBJ2-1; 9 nucleotides match TRBD1. With V trimmed by 2 bases and J by 7 bases, 9 bases remained unmatched. The V gene's germline CDR1 is SGHTA and CDR2 FQGTGA. The CDR3 consists of 16 residues. The chain's CDR3 is CASSLVTGGVINEQFF. The CDR3 region has the DNA TGTGCCAGCAGCTTAGTAACAGGGGGCGTAATAAATGAGCAGTTCTTC.

The chain uses TRBV6-5 and TRBJ2-7; 7 positions agree with TRBD2. V dropped 6 bases and J dropped 5; count of bases not matched to a gene: 10. CDR3 size: 14 residues. Germline-derived CDR1 and CDR2 are MNHEY and SVGAGI. Here the CDR3 DNA reads TGTGCCAGCAGCGCGGGGAGGGGATACAACGAGCAGTACTTC. Translation gives CASSAGRGYNEQYF.

This chain joins TRBV7-9 and TRBJ2-7; 8 bases fit TRBD2. The germline gives CDR1 SEHNR, CDR2 FQNEAQ (reference sequence). The CDR3 is 13 residues long. V gave up 2 bases and J gave up 3 bases; unmatched junction bases: 0. The CDR3 region has the DNA TGTGCCAGCAGCTTACTAGCGGGCTACGAGCAGTACTTC. Translated: CASSLLAGYEQYF.

The chain is built from TRBV7-9 and TRBJ1-5; D might be TRBD1 (6 bases). This CDR3 is 12 amino acids long. CDR1 and CDR2 (germline): SEHNR, FQNEAQ (reference sequence). V lost 3 bases and J lost 6, with 6 bases in between. The CDR3 DNA follows: TGTGCCAGCAGCTTGGACAGTCAGCCCCAGCATTTT. Amino acid sequence: CASSLDSQPQHF.

This clone was observed once. This chain connects TRBV2 to TRBJ1-2; possible D gene TRBD1, 6 bases. The CDR3 has 14 amino acids. Germline CDR1 and CDR2: SNHLY and FYNNEI. Trimming removed 5 bases from V and 5 bases from J, with 15 bases in between. The CDR3 DNA is TGTGCCAGCAGTCCTAAAGGACAGTTTTATGGCTACACCTTC. This sequence encodes CASSPKGQFYGYTF.

The J gene is TRBJ1-2, the V gene TRBV7-2; a possible D gene is TRBD1 (5 bases). CDR3 length equals 13 residues. Germline V gene sequence: CDR1 SGHTA, CDR2 FQGNSA. Trimming shortened V by 1 base and J by 5 bases, and 8 bases separated the two germline ends. The CDR3: CASSLEGVYGYTF. The CDR3 bases are TGTGCCAGCAGCTTAGAAGGGGTTTATGGCTACACCTTC.

The chain joins TRBV7-2 to TRBJ1-2, with 8 bases matching TRBD1. This CDR3 spans 13 amino acids. V shed 5 bases, J shed 4 bases, and the junction held 3 bases outside the gene matches. Germline loops: CDR1 SGHTA, CDR2 FQGNSA. CDR3 nucleotides: TGTGCCAGCAGCGCGGACAGGGCCTATGGCTACACCTTC. The encoded protein is CASSADRAYGYTF. Variable domain in full (rest from reference TRBV7-2 and TRBJ1-2): GAGVSQSPSNKVTEKGKDVELRCDPISGHTALYWYRQSLGQGLEFLIYFQGNSAPDKSGLPSDRFSAERTGGSVSTLTIQRTQQEDSAVYLCASSADRAYGYTFGSGTRLTVV.

This chain joins TRBV6-5 and TRBJ2-7, with 7 bases aligning to TRBD2. Germline lookup yields CDR1 MNHEY and CDR2 SVGAGI. V trimming: 4 bases; J trimming: 5 bases; junction bases outside the gene matches: 5. This CDR3 is 13 amino acids long. The CDR3 here is CASSSLAVDEQYF. The DNA for the CDR3 is TGTGCCAGCAGTTCTCTAGCGGTCGACGAGCAGTACTTC.

The V gene is TRBV7-9, the J gene TRBJ2-3; maybe TRBD2 (5 bases). CDR1 and CDR2 (germline): SEHNR, FQNEAQ (reference sequence). The CDR3 runs 17 residues. V lost 4 bases, J lost 2 bases, and 19 bases lay in between. The CDR3 nucleotides are TGTGCCAGCAGCTACGGGAAGGGCAGTTTCCTCACAGATACGCAGTATTTT. It codes for CASSYGKGSFLTDTQYF. Together with reference TRBV7-9 and TRBJ2-3, the CDR3 gives the full variable domain: DTGVSQNPRHKITKRGQNVTFRCDPISEHNRLYWYRQTLGQGPEFLTYFQNEAQLEKSRLLSDRFSAERPKGSFSTLEIQRTEQGDSAMYLCASSYGKGSFLTDTQYFGPGTRLTVL.

This chain joins TRBV7-6 and TRBJ2-3; D call uncertain. V was shortened by 3 bases and J by 0 bases, with 13 bases between the two germline ends. This CDR3 comprises 16 residues. The germline V gene encodes CDR1 SGHVS and CDR2 FNYEAQ. The CDR3 spells CASSLGPSSSTDTQYF. As DNA, the CDR3 is TGTGCCAGCAGCTTGGGCCCTTCCTCTAGCACAGATACGCAGTATTTT.

The chain links TRBV19 to TRBJ1-2; D may be TRBD1 (6 bases). The CDR3 length is 12 residues. In germline, CDR1 is LNHDA, CDR2 SQIVND (reference sequence). V was trimmed by 3 bases and J by 6 bases, leaving 8 bases between them. The CDR3 sequence: CASSMGADGYTF. As DNA, the CDR3 is TGTGCCAGTAGTATGGGGGCGGATGGCTACACCTTC.

The chain recombines TRBV11-2 with TRBJ1-1; 9 bases line up with TRBD1. Germline values: CDR1 SGHAT, CDR2 FQNNGV. The CDR3 covers 15 residues. Trimming cost V 4 bases and J 9 bases; bases outside gene matches: 12. The CDR3 DNA is TGTGCCAGCAGCTCCCCCCGGACAGGGGCAACAAAAGCTTTCTTT. Translation: CASSSPRTGATKAFF.

This chain uses TRBV28 with TRBJ1-1, with 9 bases identical to TRBD1. Germline CDR1 and CDR2: MDHEN and SYDVKM. The CDR3 has 14 amino acids. V gave up 1 base and J gave up 9 bases; unmatched junction bases: 6. The CDR3 DNA is TGTGCCAGCAGTTTATCGGGACAGGGCTTACAAGCTTTCTTT. It specifies CASSLSGQGLQAFF.

The rearrangement uses TRBV5-1 and TRBJ1-1; D might be TRBD1 (5 bases). CDR1 is SGHRS and CDR2 is YFSETQ in the germline V gene. V was clipped by 4 bases and J by 1 base, with 11 bases between them. The CDR3 spans 14 residues. The CDR3 region has the DNA TGCGCCAGCAGCCCCCGCGGGGGGAACACTGAAGCTTTCTTT. As protein: CASSPRGGNTEAFF.

The rearrangement uses TRBV19 and TRBJ2-1; 7 nucleotides match TRBD1. Losses at the gene ends were 6 bases for V and 7 bases for J; bases not matched to a gene: 12. This CDR3 is built from 15 residues. Germline assignment: CDR1 LNHDA and CDR2 SQIVND (reference sequence). The CDR3 DNA reads TGTGCCAGTAGGCGACAGGGCAACCTAGGGAATGAGCAGTTCTTC. Its translation is CASRRQGNLGNEQFF.

In this sample, this clone turned up once. V is TRBV10-1 and J is TRBJ2-3; a weak D match, TRBD2 (6 bases). The CDR3 runs to 15 residues. Germline CDR1 reads WNHNN; CDR2 reads SYGVQD (reference sequence). V was shortened by 5 bases and J by 3 bases, with 15 bases between the two germline ends. The CDR3 protein is CASSPFAGRTDTQYF. In DNA form, the CDR3 reads TGCGCCAGCAGTCCTTTCGCCGGGAGAACAGATACGCAGTATTTT.

The chain employs TRBV2 and TRBJ1-6, with a tentative D call TRBD1 (5 bases). The CDR3 loop spans 16 amino acids. Germline lookup yields CDR1 SNHLY and CDR2 FYNNEI. Trimming removed 1 base from V and 5 bases from J, with 12 bases in between. This CDR3 is CASSEDRPPHNSPLHF. The DNA for the CDR3 is TGTGCCAGCAGTGAAGACAGGCCCCCGCATAATTCACCCCTCCACTTT.

The chain is built from TRBV15 and TRBJ2-7; TRBD2 is a possible D gene (6 bases). V lost 5 bases to trimming and J lost 1 base, with 9 bases between them. Germline V gene data show CDR1 as LNHNV and CDR2 as YYDKDF (reference sequence). The CDR3 covers 13 residues. In nucleotides, the CDR3 is TGTGCCACCAGCTTTAGCGGATCCTACGAGCAGTACTTC. This gives the protein CATSFSGSYEQYF.

V gene TRBV19 combines with J gene TRBJ1-2; perhaps TRBD1 as D (5 bases). There are 15 residues in the CDR3. Trimming took off 3 bases at V and 4 bases at J, with 15 bases between the two ends. Germline lookup yields CDR1 LNHDA and CDR2 SQIVND (reference sequence). For the CDR3, the DNA is TGTGCCAGTAGTATGACCAGGGTGGAAAGCTATGGCTACACCTTC. Protein product: CASSMTRVESYGYTF.

The rearrangement links TRBV18 to TRBJ2-3; a possible D gene is TRBD2 (7 bases). Per the germline V gene, CDR1 is KGHSH and CDR2 is LQKENI. The V end lost 2 bases, the J end lost 5 bases, and 11 bases lay between the germline ends. The CDR3 covers 14 residues. The CDR3 DNA reads TGTGCCAGCTCACCAACTAGGGGGGGAGATACGCAGTATTTT. It is translated as CASSPTRGGDTQYF.

The chain recombines TRBV18 with TRBJ1-1; 7 bases fit TRBD1. The CDR3 loop spans 15 amino acids. Germline CDR1 and CDR2: KGHSH and LQKENI. Unmatched junction bases numbered 5, after V lost 3 bases and J lost 1 base. The DNA for the CDR3 is TGTGCCAGCTCACCTGACAGGGTAAGGAACACTGAAGCTTTCTTT. This codes for CASSPDRVRNTEAFF.

The chain has TRBV6-2 or TRBV6-3 and TRBJ2-1; a possible D gene is TRBD2 (6 bases). This CDR3 has 15 amino acids. Germline V gene lookup returns CDR1 MNHEY and CDR2 SVGEGT. Trimming pared 7 bases from V and 9 bases from J, leaving 22 bases between. CDR3 nucleotides: TGTGCCAGCACCCCCCTTGGAGGCGGGAAGTCTGAGCAGTTCTTC. It codes for CASTPLGGGKSEQFF.

The chain combines TRBV7-6 with TRBJ2-7; D remains unclear. The germline V and J ends were trimmed by 1 base and 6 bases, with 10 bases remaining between them. The germline CDR1 and CDR2 sequences are SGHVS and FNYEAQ. The CDR3 length is 13 residues. The CDR3 region has the DNA TGTGCCAGCAGCTTAGAAGGCGGATCCGAGCAGTACTTC. Protein: CASSLEGGSEQYF.

This clone was detected only once. The V and J genes are TRBV11-2 and TRBJ2-7; D is uncertain. Deletions cut 0 bases from V and 0 bases from J, with 12 bases between. This CDR3 region has 16 residues. The germline V gene has CDR1 SGHAT and CDR2 FQNNGV. The CDR3: CASSLDDDAASYEQYF. Here the CDR3 DNA reads TGTGCCAGCAGCTTAGACGACGATGCGGCCTCCTACGAGCAGTACTTC. Full variable domain (outside the CDR3, taken from reference TRBV11-2 and TRBJ2-7): EAGVAQSPRYKIIEKRQSVAFWCNPISGHATLYWYQQILGQGPKLLIQFQNNGVVDDSQLPKDRFSAERLKGVDSTLKIQPAKLEDSAVYLCASSLDDDAASYEQYFGPGTRLTVT.

This chain connects TRBV7-9 to TRBJ1-1, with TRBD1 as a possible D gene (5 bases). CDR3 size: 14 residues. Germline values: CDR1 SEHNR, CDR2 FQNEAQ (reference sequence). V was shortened by 2 bases and J by 6 bases, with 13 bases between the two germline ends. The CDR3 sequence is CASSLRYRLAEAFF. The CDR3 DNA follows: TGTGCCAGCAGCTTACGGTACAGGCTCGCTGAAGCTTTCTTT.

This chain connects TRBV7-2 to TRBJ1-2, with TRBD1 identical over 10 bases. In germline, CDR1 is SGHTA, CDR2 FQGNSA. The CDR3 loop spans 15 amino acids. V lost 5 bases, J lost 2 bases, and 5 bases stayed unmatched. The CDR3 loop reads CASSIRTGGNYGYTF. The CDR3 nucleotides are TGTGCCAGCAGCATCAGGACAGGGGGGAACTATGGCTACACCTTC.

This chain connects TRBV28 to TRBJ2-7; D might be TRBD1 (5 bases). The CDR3 loop spans 12 amino acids. The V end lost 5 bases, the J end lost 2 bases, and 7 bases lay between the germline ends. Germline values: CDR1 MDHEN, CDR2 SYDVKM. CDR3 region: CASSRGTYEQYF. The CDR3 bases are TGTGCCAGCAGTAGGGGCACCTACGAGCAGTACTTC.

This clone has a count of ten or more. The chain recombines TRBV28 with TRBJ1-6; D is undetermined. The CDR3 is made up of 14 amino acids. V shed 3 bases and J shed 5 bases, with 8 bases lying between them. Germline-derived CDR1 and CDR2 are MDHEN and SYDVKM. As DNA, the CDR3 is TGTGCCAGCAGTTTTGGCCGGGATAATTCACCCCTCCACTTT. Its translation: CASSFGRDNSPLHF.

This clone was counted only a few times. The chain combines TRBV7-9 with TRBJ2-5; TRBD2 matches at 14 bases. The germline V gene has CDR1 SEHNR and CDR2 FQNEAQ (reference sequence). J was trimmed by 9 bases and V by 5 bases; bases with no gene match: 5. The CDR3 has 14 amino acids. The CDR3 nucleotides read TGTGCCAGCAGCACCGGGACTAGCGGGGGTTCCCAGTACTTC. Its protein product is CASSTGTSGGSQYF.

The chain carries TRBV7-6 and TRBJ2-5, with TRBD2 identical over 8 bases. The ends lost 3 bases at V and 3 bases at J; junction bases unmatched: 6. CDR3 length: 15 residues. CDR1 and CDR2 from the germline V gene are SGHVS and FNYEAQ. The CDR3 nucleotides read TGTGCCAGCAGCTTCCTCGGGACTAGAGAAGAGACCCAGTACTTC. Its translation is CASSFLGTREETQYF.